The present T cell receptor (beta chain) was sequenced within a study of T-cell reconstitution after alpha-beta-depleted transplantation in children. Findings and limits, study-wide: The authors attributed T-cell counts and diversity one year after transplant mostly to newly produced T cells. High day-60 TCRbeta diversity in some patients came from surviving recipient T cells and thymic progenitors. Alpha-beta T cells present about two months after transplant were reported to originate from several hundred expanded graft clones.

It was with unique molecular identifiers that the TCRbeta library was prepared. Each CDR3 protein is one row after TCRdb ran MiXCR on the PCR reads. The repertoire includes about 440,000 distinct CDR3 sequences, approximately 41% of them detected once, and around 29% sits in the top ten. The CDR3 sequence is 17 residues long. V was pared by 0 bases and J by 4 bases, with 9 bases of the junction left unmatched. Germline V gene lookup returns CDR1 SGDLS and CDR2 YYNGEE. Regarding this clonotype: The antigen is not known.

The chain couples TRBV9 to TRBJ2-3, with TRBD2 matching 9 bases. The sequenced sample was PBMCs, obtained before TCRalphabeta/CD19-depleted stem cell transplant. The sequence was collected from a girl aged 2 to 10 with aplastic anemia, due to receive a stem cell transplant. The CDR3 sequence: CASSVATGLATSDTQYF. The DNA for the CDR3 is TGTGCCAGCAGCGTAGCTACGGGACTAGCAACATCAGATACGCAGTATTTT.